The 26 T cell receptor beta chains in this list originate from one sample, sequenced in a study of cytomegalovirus exposure and HLA in healthy donors. Primers for the PCR totalled 60 Vbeta and 13 Jbeta. Sequencing used immunoSEQ multiplex PCR; TCRdb keeps in-frame clones, though not all of them. The table includes more than 90,000 clones, 75% to 80% detected once. What was sequenced was PBMCs. Every receptor here comes from a female donor in good health and CMV-seronegative.

Only one count was recorded for this clone. V and J are TRBV6-4 and TRBJ2-2, with D tentatively TRBD1 (6 bases). Trimming left V 6 bases short and J 1 base short, with 12 bases between. The CDR3 loop spans 15 amino acids. Germline V gives CDR1 MRHNA, CDR2 SNTAGT. The chain's CDR3 is CASSKGGQNTGELFF. CDR3 nucleotide sequence: TGTGCCAGCAGCAAAGGGGGACAGAACACCGGGGAGCTGTTTTTT.

The rearrangement uses TRBV6-5 and TRBJ1-6; D perhaps matches TRBD1 (5 bases). This CDR3 has 15 amino acids. V gave up 6 bases and J gave up 0 bases, with 9 bases separating them. Germline V CDR1 and CDR2: MNHEY, SVGAGI. In nucleotides, the CDR3 is TGTGCCAGCAGACAGGCTAGCTCCTATAATTCACCCCTCCACTTT. Protein sequence: CASRQASSYNSPLHF.

The chain joins TRBV11-2 to TRBJ2-7; 8 nucleotides match TRBD2. Trimming at V came to 7 bases and at J to 2 bases, leaving 7 bases not matched to a gene. The germline V gene encodes CDR1 SGHAT and CDR2 FQNNGV. CDR3 size: 14 residues. The CDR3 nucleotides are TGTGCCAGCACGGTGGGCGGGAGGACCTACGAGCAGTACTTC. As protein: CASTVGGRTYEQYF.

The chain joins TRBV4-1 to TRBJ2-2; D gene ambiguous. Germline CDR1 is MGHRA and CDR2 is YSYEKL. Trimming removed 0 bases from V and 0 bases from J, with 8 bases in between. This CDR3 has 16 amino acids. The CDR3 bases are TGCGCCAGCAGCCAAGAGTCACAACCGAACACCGGGGAGCTGTTTTTT. It specifies CASSQESQPNTGELFF.

V and J are TRBV5-4 and TRBJ1-2; possible D gene TRBD1, 6 bases. Germline CDR1 SGHNT, CDR2 YYREEE (reference sequence). The CDR3 is 15 amino acids. V was pared by 5 bases and J by 5 bases, with 19 bases between. The CDR3: CASSSDRPTGYGYTF. Here the CDR3 DNA reads TGTGCCAGCAGTTCTGACAGGCCGACCGGTTATGGCTACACCTTC.

This clone was detected a few times. V and J are TRBV5-5 and TRBJ2-7; TRBD1 matches 8 bases. There are 14 residues in the CDR3. CDR1 SGHKS and CDR2 YYEKEE come from the germline V gene (reference sequence). CDR3 DNA: TGTGCCAGCAGCCACACCGCCCGGACCTCGGGACAGGCCGTC. It is translated as CASSHTARTSGQAV.

The gene calls are TRBV11-2 and TRBJ2-7; 8 bases line up with TRBD2. This CDR3 spans 14 amino acids. V gave up 7 bases and J gave up 7 bases; unmatched junction bases: 12. The germline V gene has CDR1 SGHAT and CDR2 FQNNGV. The chain's CDR3 is CASNRAGAVLEQYF. The CDR3 region has the DNA TGTGCCAGCAACCGAGCGGGAGCGGTACTTGAGCAGTACTTC.

This chain joins TRBV27 and TRBJ2-7; D is unclear. Germline V gene data show CDR1 as MNHEY and CDR2 as SMNVEV (reference sequence). V dropped 2 bases and J dropped 3 bases, with 8 bases sitting between them. The CDR3 has 13 amino acids. CDR3 DNA: TGTGCCAGCAGTTTAAACAATAACTACGAGCAGTACTTC. It specifies CASSLNNNYEQYF.

The gene calls are TRBV4-3 and TRBJ2-2; D not certain. Trimming took off 6 bases at V and 2 bases at J, with 7 bases between the two ends. The CDR3 runs 13 residues. Germline V gene data show CDR1 as LGHNA and CDR2 as YSLEER. This CDR3 reads CASSSGNTGELFF. In DNA, the CDR3 is TGCGCCAGCAGTTCAGGCAACACCGGGGAGCTGTTTTTT.

CDR3 region: CASSREPTLAGLTYEQYF. The CDR3 DNA follows: TGCGCCAGCAGCCGAGAGCCCACCCTAGCGGGACTTACCTACGAGCAGTACTTC. The chain carries TRBV4-1 and TRBJ2-5; TRBD2 agrees at 9 bases. The DNA matches TRBJ2-7 better at its end, which makes the J call doubtful. This CDR3 spans 18 amino acids. Germline assignment: CDR1 MGHRA and CDR2 YSYEKL.

This clone came up many times. CDR3 protein: CASSLGGTGGYEQFF. The CDR3 coding sequence is TGTGCCAGCAGCTTGGGAGGCACAGGGGGCTATGAGCAGTTCTTC. V gene TRBV5-6 combines with J gene TRBJ2-1; 9 nucleotides align to TRBD1. The CDR3 is 15 residues long. Trimming at V came to 0 bases and at J to 8 bases, leaving 6 bases not matched to a gene. The germline V gene encodes CDR1 SGHDT and CDR2 YYEEEE.

This clone was counted between two and nine times. The rearrangement uses TRBV30 and TRBJ1-1; 7 bases agree with TRBD1. The CDR3 is 14 amino acids. V lost 0 bases, J lost 3 bases, and 4 bases stayed unmatched. The germline CDR1 and CDR2 sequences are GTSNPN and SVGIG (reference sequence). Here the CDR3 DNA reads TGTGCCTGGAGTGTACAGGGGTTCGACACTGAAGCTTTCTTT. Amino acid sequence: CAWSVQGFDTEAFF.

The rearrangement uses TRBV15 and TRBJ2-6; the D is unclear. The germline CDR1 and CDR2 sequences are LNHNV and YYDKDF (reference sequence). Trimming took 2 bases from V and 3 from J, leaving 5 bases between them. CDR3 length: 14 amino acids. This chain's CDR3 is CATSRPSGANVLTF. The DNA of the CDR3 is TGTGCCACCAGCAGACCCAGTGGGGCCAACGTCCTGACTTTC.

This clone has just a few counts. The chain recombines TRBV27 with TRBJ2-2; D may be TRBD1 (6 bases). Trimming left V 6 bases short and J 2 bases short, with 16 bases between. The V gene's germline CDR1 is MNHEY and CDR2 SMNVEV (reference sequence). CDR3 length equals 16 residues. The CDR3 spells CASRTRTETNTGELFF. The CDR3 DNA reads as TGTGCCAGCAGAACTAGGACAGAGACAAACACCGGGGAGCTGTTTTTT.

The chain links TRBV11-2 to TRBJ1-1; D uncertain. This CDR3 spans 11 amino acids. Germline V lookup: CDR1 SGHAT, CDR2 FQNNGV. Deletions cut 6 bases from V and 10 bases from J, with 12 bases between. The chain's CDR3 is CASSPDLGAFF. The CDR3 DNA is TGTGCCAGCAGTCCGGACTTAGGAGCTTTCTTT.

V usage is TRBV5-8 and J usage is TRBJ1-4; D is uncertain. Trimming shortened V by 0 bases and J by 1 base, and 7 bases separated the two germline ends. Germline values: CDR1 SGHTS, CDR2 YDEGEE. CDR3 length equals 15 residues. The chain's CDR3 is CASSLGRVTNEKLFF. In DNA form, the CDR3 reads TGTGCCAGCAGCTTGGGGAGAGTAACTAATGAAAAACTGTTTTTT.

This clone was detected once. The rearrangement uses TRBV4-2 and TRBJ2-5; tentative D call: TRBD2 (6 bases). Germline-derived CDR1 and CDR2 are LGHNA and YNFKEQ. Trimming took 0 bases from V and 0 from J, leaving 17 bases between them. The CDR3 contains 18 residues. The CDR3 loop reads CASSQDFFRGVNQETQYF. CDR3 nucleotides: TGTGCCAGCAGCCAAGATTTTTTTCGCGGGGTCAACCAAGAGACCCAGTACTTC.

The V and J genes are TRBV9 and TRBJ2-7, with D maybe TRBD2 (5 bases). This CDR3 contains 14 residues. CDR1 is SGDLS, CDR2 YYNGEE, per germline. V lost 0 bases and J 1 base, leaving 8 bases between the germline ends. The CDR3 region is CASSVGAVSYEQYF. The CDR3 bases are TGTGCCAGCAGCGTAGGAGCGGTGTCCTACGAGCAGTACTTC.

The chain links TRBV4-1 to TRBJ2-7, with TRBD1 as a possible D gene (6 bases). This CDR3 is built from 15 residues. Trimming took off 4 bases at V and 3 bases at J, with 16 bases between the two ends. Germline V gene lookup returns CDR1 MGHRA and CDR2 YSYEKL. CDR3 in amino acids: CASSPLGQGIYEQYF. The CDR3 DNA follows: TGCGCCAGCAGCCCGTTGGGGCAGGGGATCTACGAGCAGTACTTC.

The chain combines TRBV30 with TRBJ2-3, with 8 bases aligning to TRBD2. CDR1 is GTSNPN, CDR2 SVGIG, per germline (reference sequence). V lost 3 bases to trimming and J lost 1 base; unmatched junction nucleotides: 6. This CDR3 is 15 amino acids long. CDR3 coding DNA: TGTGCCTGGAGGGTCGGAGCGGGGGGCACAGATACGCAGTATTTT. It translates to CAWRVGAGGTDTQYF. Filled out from reference TRBV30 and TRBJ2-3, the complete variable domain reads SQTIHQWPATLVQPVGSPLSLECTVEGTSNPNLYWYRQAAGRGLQLLFYSVGIGQISSEVPQNLSASRPQDRQFILSSKKLLLSDSGFYLCAWRVGAGGTDTQYFGPGTRLTVL.

The V call is TRBV25-1, the J call TRBJ1-3; D ambiguous. The CDR3 length is 15 residues. Germline CDR1 is MGHDK and CDR2 is SYGVNS. V lost 2 bases and J lost 0, with 8 bases in between. In DNA, the CDR3 is TGTGCCAGCAGTGAAACAGACCTCTCTGGAAACACCATATATTTT. The encoded protein is CASSETDLSGNTIYF.

The rearrangement links TRBV19 to TRBJ2-1, with 14 bases identical to TRBD2. V lost 6 bases, J lost 8 bases, and 6 bases stayed unmatched. Germline CDR1 and CDR2: LNHDA and SQIVND (reference sequence). The CDR3 covers 15 residues. CDR3 sequence: CASRKGTSGSHEQFF. CDR3 nucleotide sequence: TGTGCCAGTAGGAAAGGGACTAGCGGGAGTCATGAGCAGTTCTTC.

This chain links TRBV7-9 with TRBJ1-5, with TRBD1 identical over 10 bases. The CDR3 length is 15 residues. V shed 3 bases, J shed 5 bases, and the junction held 4 bases outside the gene matches. Germline V lookup: CDR1 SEHNR, CDR2 FQNEAQ (reference sequence). For the CDR3, the DNA is TGTGCCAGCAGCTTTGGGACAGGGGTCGATCAGCCCCAGCATTTT. Translating gives CASSFGTGVDQPQHF.

The rearrangement joins TRBV11-2 to TRBJ2-7, with a possible D match to TRBD1 (5 bases). Trimming stripped 0 bases from V and 0 bases from J, with 12 bases between. Germline V gene data show CDR1 as SGHAT and CDR2 as FQNNGV. The CDR3 loop spans 16 amino acids. CDR3 region: CASSLDPTGRSYEQYF. The CDR3 region has the DNA TGTGCCAGCAGCTTAGATCCTACAGGACGCTCCTACGAGCAGTACTTC.

The rearrangement uses TRBV7-8 and TRBJ2-7; 11 nucleotides line up with TRBD2. V dropped 5 bases and J dropped 4; count of bases not matched to a gene: 7. Germline CDR1 is SGHVS and CDR2 is FQNEAQ. The length of the CDR3 is 15 residues. CDR3 loop: CASSRLAGGVYEQYF. The DNA for the CDR3 is TGTGCCAGCAGCCGTCTAGCGGGAGGAGTTTACGAGCAGTACTTC.

The chain joins TRBV27 to TRBJ2-1; D uncertain. V was pared by 2 bases and J by 0 bases, with 11 bases between. The CDR3 covers 16 residues. Germline lookup yields CDR1 MNHEY and CDR2 SMNVEV (reference sequence). CDR3 residues: CASSLGPARSYNEQFF. The CDR3 DNA reads TGTGCCAGCAGTTTAGGGCCAGCCCGCTCCTACAATGAGCAGTTCTTC.